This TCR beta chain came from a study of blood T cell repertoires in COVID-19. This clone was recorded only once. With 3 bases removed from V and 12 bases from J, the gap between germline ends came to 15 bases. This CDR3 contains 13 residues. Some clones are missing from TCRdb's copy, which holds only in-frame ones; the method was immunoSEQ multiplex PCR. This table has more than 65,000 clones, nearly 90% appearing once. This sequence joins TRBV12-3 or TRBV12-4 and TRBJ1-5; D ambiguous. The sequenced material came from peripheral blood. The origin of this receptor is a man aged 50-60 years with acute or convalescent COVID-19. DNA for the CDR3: TGTGCCAGCAGTTTGGAGGAGTATTCTAGCCAGCATTTT. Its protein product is CASSLEEYSSQHF.